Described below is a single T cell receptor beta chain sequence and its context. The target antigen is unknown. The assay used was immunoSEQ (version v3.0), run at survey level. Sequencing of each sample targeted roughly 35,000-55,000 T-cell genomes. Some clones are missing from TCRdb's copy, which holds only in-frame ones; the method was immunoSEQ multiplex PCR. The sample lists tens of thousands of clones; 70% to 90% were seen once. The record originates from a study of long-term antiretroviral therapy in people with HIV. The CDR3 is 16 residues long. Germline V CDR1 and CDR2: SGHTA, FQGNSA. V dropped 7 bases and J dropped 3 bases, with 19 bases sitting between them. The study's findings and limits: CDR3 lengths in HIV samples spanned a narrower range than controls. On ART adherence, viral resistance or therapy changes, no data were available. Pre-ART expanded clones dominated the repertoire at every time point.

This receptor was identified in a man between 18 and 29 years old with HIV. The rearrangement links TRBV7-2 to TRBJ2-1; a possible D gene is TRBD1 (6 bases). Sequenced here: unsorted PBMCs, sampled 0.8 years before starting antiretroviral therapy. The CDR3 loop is CASTQAAAGVYNEQFF. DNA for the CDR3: TGTGCCAGCACCCAGGCGGCGGCAGGGGTCTACAATGAGCAGTTCTTC.